This T cell receptor (beta chain) was recorded in a study of T-cell reconstitution after alpha-beta-depleted transplantation in children. It was with unique molecular identifiers that the TCRbeta library was prepared. TCRdb itself ran the PCR reads through MiXCR, one entry per CDR3 protein. The sample includes 440,000 or so distinct CDR3 sequences, 43% seen only once; the top ten take around a quarter. The TCR comes from a girl aged 2-10 years with aplastic anemia, due to receive a stem cell transplant. The input for sequencing was PBMCs, taken before TCRalphabeta/CD19-depleted stem cell transplant.

The CDR3 DNA follows: TGTGCCAGCAGTTACTCGAACTACGAGCAGTACTTC. Translating it yields CASSYSNYEQYF. The rearrangement joins TRBV6-5 to TRBJ2-7; D gene ambiguous. Germline CDR1 and CDR2: MNHEY and SVGAGI. The CDR3 is made up of 12 amino acids. Trimming removed 0 bases from V and 3 bases from J, with 3 bases in between.